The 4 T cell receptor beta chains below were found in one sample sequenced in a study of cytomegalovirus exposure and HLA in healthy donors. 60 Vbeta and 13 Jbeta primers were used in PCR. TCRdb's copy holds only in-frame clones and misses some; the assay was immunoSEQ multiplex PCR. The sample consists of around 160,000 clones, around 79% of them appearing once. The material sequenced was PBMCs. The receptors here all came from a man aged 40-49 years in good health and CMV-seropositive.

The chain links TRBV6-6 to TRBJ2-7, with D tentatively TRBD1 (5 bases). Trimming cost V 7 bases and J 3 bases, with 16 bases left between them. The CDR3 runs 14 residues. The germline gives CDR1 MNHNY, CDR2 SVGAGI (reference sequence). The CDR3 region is CASNDQGGFYEQYF. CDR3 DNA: TGTGCCAGCAATGACCAGGGTGGCTTCTACGAGCAGTACTTC.

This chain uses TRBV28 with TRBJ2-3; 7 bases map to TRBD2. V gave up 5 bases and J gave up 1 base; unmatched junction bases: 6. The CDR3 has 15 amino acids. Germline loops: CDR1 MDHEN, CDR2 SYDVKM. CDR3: CASSGSGTRTDTQYF. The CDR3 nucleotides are TGTGCCAGCAGTGGCAGCGGGACCCGCACAGATACGCAGTATTTT.

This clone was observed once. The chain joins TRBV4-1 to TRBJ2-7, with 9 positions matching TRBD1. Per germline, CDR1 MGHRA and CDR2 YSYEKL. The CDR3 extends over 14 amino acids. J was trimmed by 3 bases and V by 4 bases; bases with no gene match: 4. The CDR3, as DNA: TGCGCCAGCAGCCGGGAGACAGGGGGCTACGAGCAGTACTTC. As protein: CASSRETGGYEQYF.

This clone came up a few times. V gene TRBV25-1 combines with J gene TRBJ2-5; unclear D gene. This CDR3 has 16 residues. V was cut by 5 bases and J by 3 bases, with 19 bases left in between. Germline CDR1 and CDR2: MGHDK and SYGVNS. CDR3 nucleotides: TGTGCCAGCAGTAATTTTGGGCGTGGTATCAAAGAGACCCAGTACTTC. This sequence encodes CASSNFGRGIKETQYF.